The rows below give T cell receptor beta chains drawn from one sample of a study of Ad26.COV2.S vaccination and SARS-CoV-2 variants. Clones were read by immunoSEQ multiplex PCR, and TCRdb kept only the in-frame ones, dropping some. The sample lists fewer than 900,000 clones, 89% occurring once. The sequenced sample was peripheral blood, obtained in a trial of Ad26.COV2.S vaccine versus placebo. The receptors stem from a person aged 18-60 years who received the Ad26.COV2.S COVID-19 vaccine or a placebo. CDR3s include the opening cysteine and the closing phenylalanine or tryptophan. The D gene is left open where the match is weak. Clone size is not always given. Where it is, it says once, few, many or a class for expanded clones.

d_call clone_size j_call v_call cdr3_nt cdr3_aa
TRBD1 - TRBJ2-7 TRBV13 TGTGCCAGCAGCCGGACAGGGGGATCTCTCCACGAGCAGTACTTC CASSRTGGSLHEQYF
TRBD1 - TRBJ1-6 TRBV18 TGTGCCAGCTCAGGGACAGAGTTTAATTCACCCCTCCACTTT CASSGTEFNSPLHF
- - TRBJ1-3 TRBV30 TGTGCCTGGAAGCGGGGGGGCCTGGGTGGAAACACCATATATTTT CAWKRGGLGGNTIYF
- - TRBJ2-7 TRBV27 TGTGCCAGCAGTTCGGTGAATTACGAGCAGTACTTC CASSSVNYEQYF
- - TRBJ1-2 TRBV6-5 TGTGCCAGCAGTCCTTGGACAGCTAACTATGGCTACACCTTC CASSPWTANYGYTF
- - TRBJ2-5 TRBV10-3 TGTGCCATCAGTGAGTCAGGGGAGACCCAGTACTTC CAISESGETQYF
- once TRBJ2-7 TRBV7-9 TGTGCCAGCAGCTTAAGGACAGAACCCGAGCAGTACTTC CASSLRTEPEQYF
- - TRBJ2-3 TRBV12-5 TGTGCGTCAAGAACTAGCACAGATACGCAGTATTTT CASRTSTDTQYF
TRBD1 once TRBJ1-1 TRBV7-6 TGTGCCAGCAGCCCACCTGTATGGGGACAGGGGAACACTGAAGCTTTCTTT CASSPPVWGQGNTEAFF
- - TRBJ1-6 TRBV7-2 TGTGCCAGCACCCCCCGGGGAGGCACTTATTCACCCCTCCACTTT CASTPRGGTYSPLHF
TRBD2 - TRBJ2-5 TRBV5-4 TGTGCCAGCAGCGCCCGACTAGCGGGAGGAGAGACCCAGTACTTC CASSARLAGGETQYF
TRBD1 few TRBJ1-5 TRBV7-9 TGTGCCAGCAGCACAGGGGCAGGGGGGAGCAATCAGCCCCAGCATTTT CASSTGAGGSNQPQHF
- - TRBJ1-1 TRBV18 TGTGCCAGCTCAACAGGAAAAGGGAACACTGAAGCTTTCTTT CASSTGKGNTEAFF
TRBD1 - TRBJ2-1 TRBV27 TGTGCCAGCAGTTTATCTTTGGGACAGTCTTACAATGAGCAGTTCTTC CASSLSLGQSYNEQFF